This TCR beta chain was profiled in a study of blood T cell repertoires in COVID-19. At the level of the study: Acute-phase and convalescent COVID-19 samples originated in the United States, Italy and Spain. Nucleic acid was either cDNA or gDNA, and it came from T cells, B-cell-depleted T cells, or PBMCs.

Sequencing used immunoSEQ multiplex PCR; TCRdb keeps in-frame clones, though not all of them. The table lists some 200,000 clones, roughly 90% of them singletons. The cohort comprised adults aged about 18 to 89 years residing in about two dozen US areas. Each participant's cohort was designated according to participant-reported clinical history. V lost 6 bases, J lost 1 base, and 18 bases lay in between. The CDR3 spans 16 residues. The germline V gene has CDR1 SGHTA and CDR2 FQGNSA. The material sequenced was PBMCs or T cells enriched from blood (not recorded which). This sequence originates from a man aged 18 to 29 with acute COVID-19. The chain carries TRBV7-2 and TRBJ1-1; maybe TRBD1 (6 bases). The CDR3 loop reads CASRQRQAAPNTEAFF. Written as DNA, the CDR3 is TGTGCCAGCAGACAAAGACAGGCCGCTCCGAACACTGAAGCTTTCTTT. Based on the CDR3 plus reference TRBV7-2 and TRBJ1-1, the full variable domain is GAGVSQSPSNKVTEKGKDVELRCDPISGHTALYWYRQSLGQGLEFLIYFQGNSAPDKSGLPSDRFSAERTGGSVSTLTIQRTQQEDSAVYLCASRQRQAAPNTEAFFGQGTRLTVV.